The clone carrying this TCR beta chain came up many times. Indicated time point: newly diagnosed GD, antithyroid drugs for less than 3 months. RNA isolated from PBMCs was used to make the TCR library. Arm-PCR of CDR3 regions and iRepertoire HTBI primers were used to build TCR beta libraries. Using its own MiXCR run on the multiplex PCR reads, TCRdb lists one record per CDR3 protein. This table has about 470,000 distinct CDR3 sequences, around 16% appearing once. The sample is drawn from a study of regulatory T cells in long-lasting Graves disease. Trimming cost V 1 base and J 3 bases, with 12 bases left between them. This CDR3 contains 15 residues. This sample was shared with a second study, whose subject was T cells in Graves' hyperthyroidism and ophthalmopathy.

The input for sequencing was peripheral blood mononuclear cells (PBMCs), taken at new diagnosis, from a patient treated with antithyroid drugs. The receptor was derived from a man aged 40-50 years with Graves disease. The V and J genes are TRBV12-3 or TRBV12-4 and TRBJ1-1; a weak D match, TRBD1 (6 bases). CDR3 nucleotides: TGTGCCAGCAGTTTAGGGGGTGGGGGGCACACTGAAGCTTTCTTT. Its protein product is CASSLGGGGHTEAFF.